This entry features one T cell receptor (beta chain) sequence. Its antigen is undetermined. The junction and the germline gene differ at one end; a read error may be behind it. This entry is derived from a study of post-analysis software for immune sequencing data. CDR1 and CDR2 (germline): ENHRY, SYGVKD. This CDR3 comprises 12 residues. Overall study results and limits: There were five or six TRBV segments more frequent in patients than controls, and TRBV5-6, TRBV5-1 and TRBV20-1 were among them. People with multiple sclerosis had a significantly lower normalized Chao1 diversity than controls did.

The TCR beta cDNA libraries contained unique molecular identifiers. With roughly 1 to 11 million T cells as the source, a few hundred thousand cDNA molecules resulted. TCRdb passed the PCR reads through MiXCR, listing each CDR3 protein once. The sample holds about 820,000 distinct CDR3 sequences, about 57% seen once. This chain connects TRBV10-3 to TRBJ2-7, with D maybe TRBD1 (5 bases). Sequences were obtained from blood. This receptor was taken from a girl aged 5-17 years with multiple sclerosis. CDR3 residues: CASSETADEQYF. CDR3 DNA sequence: TGTGCCAGCAGTGAGACAGCAGACGAGCAGTACTTC.